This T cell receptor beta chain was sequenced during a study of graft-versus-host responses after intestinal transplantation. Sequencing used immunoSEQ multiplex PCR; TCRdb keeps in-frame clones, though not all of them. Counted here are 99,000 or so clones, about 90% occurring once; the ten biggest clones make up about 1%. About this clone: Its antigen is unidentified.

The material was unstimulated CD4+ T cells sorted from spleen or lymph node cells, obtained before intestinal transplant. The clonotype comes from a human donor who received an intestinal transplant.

The CDR3 region has the DNA TGTGCCTGGAGTGTACATCTGACAGGGCAAGAGACCCAGTACTTC. This translates into CAWSVHLTGQETQYF. The chain carries TRBV30 and TRBJ2-5, with 7 bases that match TRBD1. V trimming: 0 bases; J trimming: 2 bases; junction bases outside the gene matches: 6. Germline CDR1 reads GTSNPN; CDR2 reads SVGIG (reference sequence). CDR3 size: 15 residues.